This TCR beta chain was captured by sequencing in a study of T cells after yellow fever vaccination. Points from the study as a whole: The secondary response showed a weaker magnitude and a faster peak, day 5 versus 15.

As to this clonotype: Its antigen is undetermined.

Germline lookup yields CDR1 KGHSH and CDR2 LQKENI. The CDR3 is made up of 15 amino acids. Between the trimmed V and J ends, which lost 1 base and 0 bases, there was a span of 7 bases. TCR cDNA was made by 5'RACE template switching, adding a universal primer site and UMIs. TCRdb analysed the 5' RACE reads with MiXCR anew, one entry per CDR3 protein. The data hold some 600,000 distinct CDR3 sequences, with roughly 12% observed a single time. The chain recombines TRBV18 with TRBJ1-3; the D gene is possibly TRBD1 (5 bases). Specimen: PBMCs, collected on the day of the yellow fever booster vaccination. The receptor was derived from a man aged 25 to 40 who received the YFV17D yellow fever vaccine. CDR3 amino acids: CASSPQGYSGNTIYF. In DNA, the CDR3 is TGTGCCAGCTCACCACAGGGGTACTCTGGAAACACCATATATTTT.